This note documents a single TCR beta chain sequence. The data are from a study of blood T cell repertoires in COVID-19. The V and J ends lost 1 base and 5 bases respectively, with 14 bases between them. This CDR3 contains 15 residues. The germline V gene encodes CDR1 MDHEN and CDR2 SYDVKM. Clones were read by immunoSEQ multiplex PCR, and TCRdb kept only the in-frame ones, dropping some. The sample consists of roughly 270,000 clones, less than 85% of them appearing once. The rearrangement links TRBV28 to TRBJ1-1; D might be TRBD1 (6 bases). This clonotype was obtained from a woman aged 45-65 years who had recovered from COVID-19. The sample comprised PBMCs or T cells enriched from blood (not recorded which). The CDR3 DNA sequence: TGTGCCAGCAGTTTATTGGGGGGGGCTAAGACTGAAGCTTTCTTT. It encodes CASSLLGGAKTEAFF. Full variable domain (missing parts from reference TRBV28 and TRBJ1-1): DVKVTQSSRYLVKRTGEKVFLECVQDMDHENMFWYRQDPGLGLRLIYFSYDVKMKEKGDIPEGYSVSREKKERFSLILESASTNQTSMYLCASSLLGGAKTEAFFGQGTRLTVV.